This TCR beta chain was documented in a study of OX40 agonist ivuxolimab in advanced cancers. Some clones are missing from TCRdb's copy, which holds only in-frame ones; the method was immunoSEQ multiplex PCR. The table shows approximately 100,000 clones, with 90% occurring only once. The germline CDR1 and CDR2 sequences are SGHTA and FQGNSA. The CDR3 spans 15 residues. The V gene lost 5 bases and the J gene lost 5 bases, with 13 bases spanning the gap. The source of this sequence is an adult with an advanced solid tumor such as melanoma, head and neck, liver or kidney cancer. Specimen: CD4+ or CD8+ T cells sorted from blood, collected in a trial of the OX40 agonist ivuxolimab. The J gene is TRBJ1-6, the V gene TRBV7-2; D perhaps matches TRBD1 (6 bases). This chain's CDR3 is CASSVTGYDNSPLHF. The CDR3 DNA sequence: TGTGCCAGCAGCGTGACAGGTTACGATAATTCACCCCTCCACTTT.